What follows is one TCR beta chain and its context. What it binds is not known. The method was immunoSEQ multiplex PCR; TCRdb's version includes in-frame clones alone and lacks a portion of them. The sample includes approximately 100,000 clones, 88% of them seen just once. This record belongs to a study of T cell responses to AZD1222 COVID-19 vaccine. The CDR3 consists of 16 residues. CDR1 is KGHSH and CDR2 is LQKENI in the germline V gene. The V and J ends lost 3 bases and 0 bases respectively, with 14 bases between them. Study conclusions and caveats: An increase in Spike-specific TCR breadth and depth was observed after two AZD1222 doses. Unmutated regions of variants are reportedly targeted by nearly half of spike-specific TCRs. Dominant CD4 TCR responses targeted spike regions 160-218 and 743-854. Clonal diversity may have been underestimated, and the donors were mostly white British, with more females than males.

Sequences were derived from peripheral blood, sampled on day 0 of AZD1222 vaccination. The receptor comes from an adult in good health. The chain employs TRBV18 and TRBJ1-1; D ambiguous. The CDR3 sequence is CASSPQGQELNTEAFF. CDR3 nucleotides: TGTGCCAGCTCACCGCAAGGTCAGGAATTGAACACTGAAGCTTTCTTT. Full variable domain (remainder filled in from reference TRBV18 and TRBJ1-1): NAGVMQNPRHLVRRRGQEARLRCSPMKGHSHVYWYRQLPEEGLKFMVYLQKENIIDESGMPKERFSAEFPKEGPSILRIQQVVRGDSAAYFCASSPQGQELNTEAFFGQGTRLTVV.